A single sample is the source of the 25 T cell receptor beta chains below, sequenced in a study of cytomegalovirus exposure and HLA in healthy donors. The study ran its PCR with 60 Vbeta and 13 Jbeta primers. The method was immunoSEQ multiplex PCR; TCRdb's version includes in-frame clones alone and lacks a portion of them. The sample has roughly 190,000 clones, 81% seen once. The specimen sequenced was PBMCs. The receptor source for this set is a man aged 35-49 years in good health and CMV-seropositive.

The rearrangement uses TRBV9 and TRBJ2-7, with 10 bases aligning to TRBD1. Losses at the gene ends were 4 bases for V and 3 bases for J; bases not matched to a gene: 4. CDR3 size: 14 residues. The germline V gene has CDR1 SGDLS and CDR2 YYNGEE. CDR3 residues: CASSPRTGGYEQYF. DNA of the CDR3: TGTGCCAGCAGCCCCCGGACAGGGGGCTACGAGCAGTACTTC.

The CDR3 is CASRGDTANQPQHF. CDR3 bases: TGTGCCAGCAGGGGGGACACGGCCAATCAGCCCCAGCATTTT. The chain has TRBV2 and TRBJ1-5, with D possibly matching TRBD1 (6 bases). V was trimmed by 6 bases and J by 3 bases, leaving 12 bases between them. Germline CDR1 SNHLY, CDR2 FYNNEI. The CDR3 has 14 residues.

This sequence joins TRBV10-3 and TRBJ2-1; 9 nucleotides match TRBD1. The CDR3 covers 12 residues. CDR1 is ENHRY and CDR2 is SYGVKD in the germline V gene. Trimming removed 9 bases from V and 8 bases from J; junction bases left unmatched: 5. The CDR3 nucleotides read TGTGCCATTAACAGGGGGCTCGATGAGCAGTTCTTC. This translates into CAINRGLDEQFF.

V and J are TRBV5-1 and TRBJ2-7; D remains ambiguous. The germline V gene encodes CDR1 SGHRS and CDR2 YFSETQ. The V and J ends lost 0 bases and 0 bases respectively, with 16 bases between them. The CDR3 length is 17 residues. The CDR3 sequence: CASSLAGLGYLSYEQYF. The CDR3 nucleotides read TGCGCCAGCAGCTTGGCGGGTCTCGGATACCTCTCCTACGAGCAGTACTTC.

The V gene is TRBV4-2, the J gene TRBJ1-2; D gene unclear. Trimming took 5 bases from V and 8 from J, leaving 18 bases between them. Germline CDR1 reads LGHNA; CDR2 reads YNFKEQ. This CDR3 is 14 amino acids long. CDR3 nucleotide sequence: TGTGCCAGCAGCACGTTAACAGCCTTCCCGGGCTACACCTTC. Translation gives CASSTLTAFPGYTF.

The chain uses TRBV27 and TRBJ2-2, with D possibly matching TRBD1 (7 bases). V was cut by 2 bases and J by 5 bases, with 12 bases left in between. The CDR3 loop spans 15 amino acids. Germline lookup yields CDR1 MNHEY and CDR2 SMNVEV (reference sequence). CDR3 in amino acids: CASSLIAGGTGELFF. The CDR3 DNA sequence: TGTGCCAGCAGTTTAATAGCAGGGGGGACCGGGGAGCTGTTTTTT.

The chain employs TRBV21-1 and TRBJ2-3; the table's D gene call, TRBD2, was not cross checked with the DNA. TRBV21-1 is tagged as a pseudogene. There are 14 residues in the CDR3. DNA of the CDR3: TGTGCCAGCAGTGCCGGGACTAGACCCGATACGCAGTATTTT. Amino acids: CASSAGTRPDTQYF.

The rearrangement joins TRBV5-1 to TRBJ2-5; the match to TRBD2 covers 7 bases. The junction had 13 bases not matched to a gene; V was cut back by 7 bases and J by 4 bases. CDR3 length equals 15 residues. From germline, CDR1 is SGHRS and CDR2 YFSETQ. The CDR3 bases are TGCGCCAGCTCCCCCGGCCTCACGGGGGGAGAGACCCAGTACTTC. Translating it yields CASSPGLTGGETQYF.

J is TRBJ2-1 and V is TRBV28, with TRBD2 matching 15 bases. Germline values: CDR1 MDHEN, CDR2 SYDVKM. V gave up 11 bases and J gave up 8 bases; unmatched junction bases: 10. The CDR3 length is 15 residues. CDR3 bases: TGTGCCGGTGGACTAGCGGGAGGGCTGGTAGATGAGCAGTTCTTC. This sequence encodes CAGGLAGGLVDEQFF.

This chain uses TRBV7-6 with TRBJ2-7; TRBD1 is a possible D gene (5 bases). Trimming removed 0 bases at V and 0 bases at J, with 9 bases between. Germline V gene sequence: CDR1 SGHVS, CDR2 FNYEAQ. The CDR3 has 15 amino acids. The CDR3 DNA sequence: TGTGCCAGCAGCTTAGCAGGGGAAGGCTCCTACGAGCAGTACTTC. Amino acid sequence: CASSLAGEGSYEQYF.

The chain couples TRBV2 to TRBJ2-7; 7 nucleotides line up with TRBD1. After removal of 6 bases from V and 0 bases from J, the junction contained 5 bases not matched to a gene. CDR3 length equals 14 residues. Germline-derived CDR1 and CDR2 are SNHLY and FYNNEI. The CDR3 DNA reads as TGTGCCAGCAGGCGACAGGGCACCTCCTACGAGCAGTACTTC. Protein product: CASRRQGTSYEQYF.

This clone was seen once. V gene TRBV7-9 combines with J gene TRBJ1-1; 8 bases line up with TRBD1. Losses at the gene ends were 5 bases for V and 1 base for J; bases not matched to a gene: 3. Germline lookup yields CDR1 SEHNR and CDR2 FQNEAQ (reference sequence). The CDR3 has 14 residues. CDR3: CASSPGQGNTEAFF. The CDR3 DNA is TGTGCCAGCAGCCCTGGACAGGGGAACACTGAAGCTTTCTTT.

V is TRBV5-1 and J is TRBJ2-7, with TRBD1 matching over 9 bases. The CDR3 totals 14 residues. The germline V gene has CDR1 SGHRS and CDR2 YFSETQ. Germline trimming cut 0 bases from V and 4 bases from J; bases unmatched to any gene: 2. Written as DNA, the CDR3 is TGCGCCAGCAGCTTGGAACAGGGGGCTTACGAGCAGTACTTC. This encodes CASSLEQGAYEQYF. Full variable domain (outside the CDR3, taken from reference TRBV5-1 and TRBJ2-7): KAGVTQTPRYLIKTRGQQVTLSCSPISGHRSVSWYQQTPGQGLQFLFEYFSETQRNKGNFPGRFSGRQFSNSRSEMNVSTLELGDSALYLCASSLEQGAYEQYFGPGTRLTVT.

This chain connects TRBV28 to TRBJ2-5; 8 bases fit TRBD1. CDR1 MDHEN and CDR2 SYDVKM come from the germline V gene. The length of the CDR3 is 12 residues. The junction had 3 bases not matched to a gene; V was cut back by 8 bases and J by 4 bases. The CDR3 nucleotides are TGTGCCAGCGTCGACAGGGGAGAGACCCAGTACTTC. Protein sequence: CASVDRGETQYF.

The chain links TRBV27 to TRBJ1-2; 8 bases map to TRBD1. Per germline, CDR1 MNHEY and CDR2 SMNVEV (reference sequence). The CDR3 covers 17 residues. With 6 bases clipped from V and 4 bases from J, the junction kept 16 bases outside the gene matches. CDR3 coding DNA: TGTGCCAGCAGGAAATCAACAACTATTCAGGGGGCCTATGGCTACACCTTC. It codes for CASRKSTTIQGAYGYTF.

This clone was seen a handful of times. The chain combines TRBV27 with TRBJ2-3; 8 bases map to TRBD1. Per germline, CDR1 MNHEY and CDR2 SMNVEV (reference sequence). CDR3 length: 15 residues. The junction had 6 bases not matched to a gene; V was cut back by 5 bases and J by 2 bases. The CDR3 sequence is CASSPDRADTDTQYF. The DNA of the CDR3 is TGTGCCAGCAGTCCGGACAGGGCGGACACAGATACGCAGTATTTT.

A few counts support this clone. This chain links TRBV6-5 with TRBJ2-7; 7 bases match TRBD2. This CDR3 contains 15 residues. Unmatched junction bases numbered 3, after V lost 0 bases and J lost 1 base. CDR1 and CDR2 (germline): MNHEY, SVGAGI. The CDR3 DNA reads as TGTGCCAGCAGTTACTCCGGGGAGGGTTCCTACGAGCAGTACTTC. This translates into CASSYSGEGSYEQYF.

This clone occurred once. This chain joins TRBV7-9 and TRBJ2-1, with 9 bases lining up with TRBD2. Losses at the gene ends were 0 bases for V and 5 bases for J; bases not matched to a gene: 8. This CDR3 comprises 17 residues. CDR1 is SEHNR, CDR2 FQNEAQ, per germline (reference sequence). CDR3 nucleotide sequence: TGTGCCAGCAGCTTAGCGGAATGGCGGGGGGGAGACAATGAGCAGTTCTTC. This codes for CASSLAEWRGGDNEQFF.

J is TRBJ2-1 and V is TRBV7-3, with D uncertain. Looked up from germline, CDR1 is SGHTA and CDR2 is FQGTGA. The germline V and J ends were trimmed by 5 bases and 0 bases, with 5 bases remaining between them. The CDR3 extends over 13 amino acids. CDR3 residues: CASSPVSYNEQFF. The CDR3 DNA sequence: TGTGCCAGCAGCCCTGTCTCCTACAATGAGCAGTTCTTC.

J is TRBJ2-4 and V is TRBV2, with 13 nucleotides matching TRBD2. The CDR3 has 15 residues. Trimming cost V 6 bases and J 8 bases; bases outside gene matches: 7. Germline V gene lookup returns CDR1 SNHLY and CDR2 FYNNEI. CDR3 region: CASRTRLAGGYIQYF. Here the CDR3 DNA reads TGTGCCAGCAGGACCCGACTAGCGGGAGGCTACATTCAGTACTTC.

V gene TRBV6-1 combines with J gene TRBJ2-7, with 12 nucleotides matching TRBD1. This CDR3 comprises 15 residues. The trim removed 4 bases at V and 6 bases at J, leaving 7 bases unmatched. The germline gives CDR1 MNHNS, CDR2 SASEGT. The CDR3 sequence is CASSGPGQGAIEQYF. DNA for the CDR3: TGTGCCAGCAGTGGTCCGGGACAGGGGGCCATCGAGCAGTACTTC.

V and J are TRBV6-5 and TRBJ2-2; tentatively, D is TRBD2 (5 bases). The V gene's germline CDR1 is MNHEY and CDR2 SVGAGI. The CDR3 contains 14 residues. V lost 0 bases to trimming and J lost 8 bases, with 10 bases between them. The CDR3 DNA is TGTGCCAGCAGTTACTCGGGCGGGTATGGGGAGCTGTTTTTT. It encodes CASSYSGGYGELFF.

The J gene is TRBJ2-1, the V gene TRBV28; D is possibly TRBD1 (6 bases). Per germline, CDR1 MDHEN and CDR2 SYDVKM. The CDR3 totals 15 residues. V shed 6 bases and J shed 0 bases, with 12 bases lying between them. CDR3 residues: CASREPGHSYNEQFF. DNA for the CDR3: TGTGCCAGCAGGGAGCCGGGACACTCCTACAATGAGCAGTTCTTC.

The chain joins TRBV4-1 to TRBJ2-5; TRBD1 might be the D (6 bases). V shed 2 bases and J shed 3 bases, with 10 bases lying between them. The CDR3 loop spans 14 amino acids. Germline CDR1 is MGHRA and CDR2 is YSYEKL. CDR3 DNA: TGCGCCAGCAGCCAATCCAACAGGGAAGAGACCCAGTACTTC. Translated, it gives CASSQSNREETQYF.

This chain links TRBV10-2 with TRBJ2-5; possible D gene TRBD2, 5 bases. The CDR3 has 13 residues. Between the trimmed V and J ends, which lost 3 bases and 7 bases, there was a span of 12 bases. Germline assignment: CDR1 WSHSY and CDR2 SAAADI. This CDR3 reads CASSDPPAGTQYF. CDR3 DNA sequence: TGCGCCAGCAGTGACCCCCCGGCGGGGACCCAGTACTTC.